This T cell receptor (beta chain) was retrieved from a study of identical twins. Worth noting for this clonotype: The antigen is unknown.

Healthy Caucasians, and only they, were the donors. TCRdb re-called the 5' RACE reads with MiXCR, one entry per CDR3 protein. The profile shows under 900,000 distinct CDR3 sequences, roughly an eighth of them singletons. Overall study findings and caveats: Abundant beta clonotypes from cord blood bore fewer insertions; memory repertoires lacked this pattern.

CDR1 is SGHRS and CDR2 is YFSETQ in the germline V gene. Trimming shortened V by 5 bases and J by 0 bases, and 14 bases separated the two germline ends. The CDR3 covers 15 residues. This sample also appeared in a second study, on yellow fever vaccine responses in identical twins. As that report states: In identical twins, vaccine T cell responses appeared partly shared and partly individual.

Sequenced material: PBMCs. This receptor was taken from a woman under 30 in good health. The V call is TRBV5-1, the J call TRBJ1-1; D might be TRBD1 (5 bases). The CDR3 spells CASSRDGALNTEAFF. In DNA form, the CDR3 reads TGCGCCAGCAGTCGGGACGGTGCTCTGAACACTGAAGCTTTCTTT.